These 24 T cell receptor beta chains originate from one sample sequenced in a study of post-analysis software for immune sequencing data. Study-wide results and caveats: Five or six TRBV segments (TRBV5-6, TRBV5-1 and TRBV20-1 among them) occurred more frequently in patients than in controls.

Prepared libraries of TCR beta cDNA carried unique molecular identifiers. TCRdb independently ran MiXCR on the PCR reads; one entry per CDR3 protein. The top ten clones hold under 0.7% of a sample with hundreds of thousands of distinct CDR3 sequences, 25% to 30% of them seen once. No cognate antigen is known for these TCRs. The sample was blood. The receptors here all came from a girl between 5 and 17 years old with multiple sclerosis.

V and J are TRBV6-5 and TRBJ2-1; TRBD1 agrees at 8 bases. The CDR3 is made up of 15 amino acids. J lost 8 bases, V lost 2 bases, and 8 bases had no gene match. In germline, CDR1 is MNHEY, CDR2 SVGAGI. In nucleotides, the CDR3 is TGTGCCAGCAGTTACGCAGGGGGCGTCTTGGATGAGCAGTTCTTC. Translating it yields CASSYAGGVLDEQFF.

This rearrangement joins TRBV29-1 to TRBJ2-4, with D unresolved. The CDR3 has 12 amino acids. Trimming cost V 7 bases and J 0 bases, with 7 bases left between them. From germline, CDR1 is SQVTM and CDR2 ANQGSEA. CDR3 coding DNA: TGCAGCGCAAATTTAGCCAAAAACATTCAGTACTTC. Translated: CSANLAKNIQYF.

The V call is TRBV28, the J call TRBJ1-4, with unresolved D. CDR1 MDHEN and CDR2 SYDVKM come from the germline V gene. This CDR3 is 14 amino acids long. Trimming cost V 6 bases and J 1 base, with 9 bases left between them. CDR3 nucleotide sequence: TGTGCCAGCAGCCCAACGGAAACTAATGAAAAACTGTTTTTT. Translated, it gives CASSPTETNEKLFF.

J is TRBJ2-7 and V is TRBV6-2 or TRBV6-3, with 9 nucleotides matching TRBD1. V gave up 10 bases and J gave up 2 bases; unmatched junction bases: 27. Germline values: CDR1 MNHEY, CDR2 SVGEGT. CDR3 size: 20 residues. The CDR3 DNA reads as TGTGCCAACACCATGACCTACAGGGGGCCTTTCGGCGGGAGTGCCTACGAGCAGTACTTC. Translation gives CANTMTYRGPFGGSAYEQYF.

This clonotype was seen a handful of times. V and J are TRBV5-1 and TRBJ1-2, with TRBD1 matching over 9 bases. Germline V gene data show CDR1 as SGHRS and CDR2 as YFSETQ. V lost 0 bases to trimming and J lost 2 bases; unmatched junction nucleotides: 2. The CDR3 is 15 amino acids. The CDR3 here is CASSLDRGLNYGYTF. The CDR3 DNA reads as TGCGCCAGCAGCTTGGACAGGGGGCTCAACTATGGCTACACCTTC.

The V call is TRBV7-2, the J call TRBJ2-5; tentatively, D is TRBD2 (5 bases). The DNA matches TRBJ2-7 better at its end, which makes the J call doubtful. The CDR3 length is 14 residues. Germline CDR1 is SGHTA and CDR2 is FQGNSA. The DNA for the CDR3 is TGTGCCAGCAGCTTAGAACGGCGGGTCTACGAGCAGTACTTC. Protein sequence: CASSLERRVYEQYF.

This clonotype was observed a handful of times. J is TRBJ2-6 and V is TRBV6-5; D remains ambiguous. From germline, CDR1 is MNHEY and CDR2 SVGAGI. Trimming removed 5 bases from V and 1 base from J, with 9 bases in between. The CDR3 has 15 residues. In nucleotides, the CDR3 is TGTGCCAGCAGTACTTCCGGGTCTGGGGCCAACGTCCTGACTTTC. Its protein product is CASSTSGSGANVLTF.

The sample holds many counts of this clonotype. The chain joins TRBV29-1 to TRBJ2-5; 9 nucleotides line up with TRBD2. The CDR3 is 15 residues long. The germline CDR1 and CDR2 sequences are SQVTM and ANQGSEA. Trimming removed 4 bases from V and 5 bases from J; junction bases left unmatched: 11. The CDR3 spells CSVAGASGDRETQYF. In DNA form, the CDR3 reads TGCAGCGTTGCAGGGGCTAGCGGGGATCGGGAGACCCAGTACTTC.

The CDR3 DNA is TGCGCCAGCAGCACGGGGACTAGCGGGGGGATTCAGTACTTC. Encoded protein: CASSTGTSGGIQYF. The chain is built from TRBV5-1 and TRBJ2-4; 15 bases are shared with TRBD2. The V gene's germline CDR1 is SGHRS and CDR2 YFSETQ. V trimming: 4 bases; J trimming: 10 bases; junction bases outside the gene matches: 3. CDR3 length equals 14 residues. The entire variable domain, with the rest obtained from reference TRBV5-1 and TRBJ2-4, is as follows: KAGVTQTPRYLIKTRGQQVTLSCSPISGHRSVSWYQQTPGQGLQFLFEYFSETQRNKGNFPGRFSGRQFSNSRSEMNVSTLELGDSALYLCASSTGTSGGIQYFGAGTRLSVL.

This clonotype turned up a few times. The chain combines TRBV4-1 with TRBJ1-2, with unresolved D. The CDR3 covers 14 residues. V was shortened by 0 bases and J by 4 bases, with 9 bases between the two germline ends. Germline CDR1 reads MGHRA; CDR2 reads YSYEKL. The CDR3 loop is CASSQDGSFYGYTF. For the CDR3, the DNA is TGCGCCAGCAGCCAAGACGGGAGTTTCTATGGCTACACCTTC.

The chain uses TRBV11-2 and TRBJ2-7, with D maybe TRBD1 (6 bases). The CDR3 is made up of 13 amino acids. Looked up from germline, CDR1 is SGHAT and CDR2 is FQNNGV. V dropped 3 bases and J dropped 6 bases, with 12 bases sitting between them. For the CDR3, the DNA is TGTGCCAGCAGCTTGGAGTCAGGGGTCGAGCAGTACTTC. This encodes CASSLESGVEQYF.

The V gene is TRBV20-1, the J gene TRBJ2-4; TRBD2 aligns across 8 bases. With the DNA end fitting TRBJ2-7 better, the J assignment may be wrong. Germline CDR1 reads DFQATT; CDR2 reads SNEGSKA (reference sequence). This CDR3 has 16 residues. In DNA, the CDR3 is TGCAGTGCTAGGACGGAGCTAGCGGGCACCCTAGACGAGCAGTACTTC. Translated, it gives CSARTELAGTLDEQYF.

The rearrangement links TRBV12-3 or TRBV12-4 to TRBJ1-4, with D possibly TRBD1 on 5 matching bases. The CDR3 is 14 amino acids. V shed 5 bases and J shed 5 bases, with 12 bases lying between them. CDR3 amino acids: CASSRDGGNEKLFF. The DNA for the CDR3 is TGTGCCAGCAGTCGGGACGGGGGAAATGAAAAACTGTTTTTT.

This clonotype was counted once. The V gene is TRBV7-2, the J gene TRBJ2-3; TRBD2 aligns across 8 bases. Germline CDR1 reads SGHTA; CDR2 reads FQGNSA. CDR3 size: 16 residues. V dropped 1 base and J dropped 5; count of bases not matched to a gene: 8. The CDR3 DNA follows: TGTGCCAGCAGCTTAGAGGGGACTAGAGGTGGAGATACGCAGTATTTT. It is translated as CASSLEGTRGGDTQYF.

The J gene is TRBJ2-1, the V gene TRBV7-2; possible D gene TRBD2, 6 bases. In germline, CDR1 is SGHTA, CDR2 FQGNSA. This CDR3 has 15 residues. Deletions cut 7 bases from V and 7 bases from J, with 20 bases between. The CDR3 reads CASNAGSLEKNEQFF. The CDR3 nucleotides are TGTGCCAGCAACGCGGGAAGTCTGGAGAAAAATGAGCAGTTCTTC.

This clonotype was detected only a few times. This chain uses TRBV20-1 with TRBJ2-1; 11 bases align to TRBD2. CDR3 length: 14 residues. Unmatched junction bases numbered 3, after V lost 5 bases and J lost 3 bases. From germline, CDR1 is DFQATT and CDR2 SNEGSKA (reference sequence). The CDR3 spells CSARLAGFYNEQFF. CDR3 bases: TGCAGTGCTCGACTAGCGGGATTCTACAATGAGCAGTTCTTC.

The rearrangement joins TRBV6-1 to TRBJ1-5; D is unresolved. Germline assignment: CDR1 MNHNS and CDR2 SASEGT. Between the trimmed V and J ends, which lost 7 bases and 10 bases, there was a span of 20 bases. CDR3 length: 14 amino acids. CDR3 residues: CASTEQRHGSPQHF. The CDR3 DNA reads TGTGCCAGCACCGAACAGCGACACGGGTCTCCCCAGCATTTT.

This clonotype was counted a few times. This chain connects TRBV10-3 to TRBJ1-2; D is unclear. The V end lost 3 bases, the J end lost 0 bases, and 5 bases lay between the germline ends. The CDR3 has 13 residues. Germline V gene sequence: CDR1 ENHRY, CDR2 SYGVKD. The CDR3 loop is CAISEGANYGYTF. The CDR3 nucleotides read TGTGCCATCAGTGAAGGCGCTAACTATGGCTACACCTTC.

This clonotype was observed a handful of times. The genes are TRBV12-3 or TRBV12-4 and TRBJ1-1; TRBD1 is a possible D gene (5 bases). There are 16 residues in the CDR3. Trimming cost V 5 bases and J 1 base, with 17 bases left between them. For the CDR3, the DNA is TGTGCCAGCAGTCGACCCTCGGCAGGGCCGAACACTGAAGCTTTCTTT. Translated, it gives CASSRPSAGPNTEAFF.

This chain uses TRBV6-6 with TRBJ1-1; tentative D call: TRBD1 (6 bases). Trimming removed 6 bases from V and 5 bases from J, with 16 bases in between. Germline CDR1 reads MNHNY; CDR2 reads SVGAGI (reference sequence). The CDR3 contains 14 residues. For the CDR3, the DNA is TGTGCCAGCAGCCCCGAGGGGGGATTGACTGAAGCTTTCTTT. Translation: CASSPEGGLTEAFF.

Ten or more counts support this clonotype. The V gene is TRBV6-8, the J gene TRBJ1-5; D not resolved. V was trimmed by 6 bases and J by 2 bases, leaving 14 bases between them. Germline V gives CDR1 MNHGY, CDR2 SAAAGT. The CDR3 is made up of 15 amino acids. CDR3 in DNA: TGTGCCAGCAGGCGGGTTCGCGGCGGCAATCAGCCCCAGCATTTT. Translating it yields CASRRVRGGNQPQHF.

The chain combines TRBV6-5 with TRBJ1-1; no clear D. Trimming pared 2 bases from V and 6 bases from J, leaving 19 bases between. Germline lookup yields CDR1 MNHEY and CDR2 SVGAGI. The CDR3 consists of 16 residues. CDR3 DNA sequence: TGTGCCAGCAGTTACCTTTCTCCTGGGAGGGTCGCTGAAGCTTTCTTT. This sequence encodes CASSYLSPGRVAEAFF.

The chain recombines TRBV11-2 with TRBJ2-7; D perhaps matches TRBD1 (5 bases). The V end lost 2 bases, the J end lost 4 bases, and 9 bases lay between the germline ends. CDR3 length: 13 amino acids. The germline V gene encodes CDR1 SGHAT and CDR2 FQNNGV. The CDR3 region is CASSLQTAYEQYF. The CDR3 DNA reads TGTGCCAGCAGCTTACAGACAGCTTACGAGCAGTACTTC.

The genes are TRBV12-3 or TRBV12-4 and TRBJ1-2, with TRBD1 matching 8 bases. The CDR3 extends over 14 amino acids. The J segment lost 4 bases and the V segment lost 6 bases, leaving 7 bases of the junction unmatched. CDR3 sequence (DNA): TGTGCCAGCAGGCCCAGGGGGCTCGCCTATGGCTACACCTTC. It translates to CASRPRGLAYGYTF.